This T cell receptor beta chain was identified in a study of blood T cell repertoires in COVID-19. Study-level background: Samples came from the United States, Italy and Spain, spanning acute and convalescent COVID-19. The analysed material was cDNA or gDNA that came from T cells, B-cell-depleted T cells, or PBMCs.

The CDR3 contains 14 residues. The V end lost 6 bases, the J end lost 0 bases, and 10 bases lay between the germline ends. From germline, CDR1 is SGHRS and CDR2 YFSETQ. In the original workflow: Amplification of reference gene primers was used by the study to estimate nucleated cell counts. The repertoire was sequenced with immunoSEQ multiplex PCR; TCRdb's copy has only in-frame clones and lacks some. The V and J calls and the clone size are those of that table, but D and trimming were determined from the DNA. The sample contains roughly 250,000 clones, around 86% of which appear only once. This receptor was identified in a woman aged 60-70 years with active or convalescent COVID-19. The chain uses TRBV5-1 and TRBJ2-1, with no clear D. Sequences were obtained from peripheral blood. For the CDR3, the DNA is TGCGCCAGCACCGAGGTGAGCTCCTACAATGAGCAGTTCTTC. Translation gives CASTEVSSYNEQFF.